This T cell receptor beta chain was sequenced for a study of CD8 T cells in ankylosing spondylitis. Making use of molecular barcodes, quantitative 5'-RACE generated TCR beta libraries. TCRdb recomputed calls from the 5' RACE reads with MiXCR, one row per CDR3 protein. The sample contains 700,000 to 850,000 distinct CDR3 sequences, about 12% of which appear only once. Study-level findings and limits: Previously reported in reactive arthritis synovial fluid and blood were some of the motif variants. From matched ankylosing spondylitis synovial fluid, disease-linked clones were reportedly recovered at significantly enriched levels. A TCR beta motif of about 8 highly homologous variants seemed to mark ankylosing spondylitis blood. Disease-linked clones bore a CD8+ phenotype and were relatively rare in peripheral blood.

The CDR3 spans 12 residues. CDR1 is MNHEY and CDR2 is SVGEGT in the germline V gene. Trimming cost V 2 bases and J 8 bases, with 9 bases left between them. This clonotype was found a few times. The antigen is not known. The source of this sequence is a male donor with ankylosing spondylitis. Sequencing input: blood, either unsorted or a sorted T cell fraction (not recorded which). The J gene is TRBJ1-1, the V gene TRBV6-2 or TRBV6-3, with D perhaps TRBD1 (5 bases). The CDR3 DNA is TGTGCCAGCAGTTACACGGGGACGGAAGCTTTCTTT. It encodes CASSYTGTEAFF.